Detailed here is one T cell receptor beta chain. Its antigen is unknown. A single-stranded UMI oligo with SP2 sequence was ligated to cDNA 3' ends. The first PCR ran 3 to 5 cycles with an equimolar RC1.1 and RC1.2 beta primer mix. TCRdb fed the UMI-ligation and nested PCR reads into MiXCR, producing one record per CDR3 protein. The sample includes some 50,000 distinct CDR3 sequences, about 9.9% seen only once; the top ten take more than 9%. The data stem from a study of quantifying T cell responses using KT2 cells. As for the study in general: Reverse transcription used primers in the TCR alpha and beta constant regions. The second PCR was a qPCR stopped at a predetermined fluorescence threshold. Study-level findings and limits: Counts of KT2 alpha and beta sequences rose linearly with the number of KT2 cells added.

V lost 1 base to trimming and J lost 8 bases, with 11 bases between them. Per the germline V gene, CDR1 is SQVTM and CDR2 is ANQGSEA. The CDR3 loop spans 12 amino acids. The sample is PBMC spiked with counted cells of clone KT2. Different KT2-to-PBMC ratios were created with a constant PBMC count. The receptor was derived from a human donor. The sequenced material came from PBMCs spiked with cells of the T cell clone KT2. The V gene is TRBV29-1, the J gene TRBJ1-2; D unresolved. The CDR3 nucleotides read TGCAGCGTTGAAGCGATAACTAAAGGCTACACCTTC. Protein product: CSVEAITKGYTF.